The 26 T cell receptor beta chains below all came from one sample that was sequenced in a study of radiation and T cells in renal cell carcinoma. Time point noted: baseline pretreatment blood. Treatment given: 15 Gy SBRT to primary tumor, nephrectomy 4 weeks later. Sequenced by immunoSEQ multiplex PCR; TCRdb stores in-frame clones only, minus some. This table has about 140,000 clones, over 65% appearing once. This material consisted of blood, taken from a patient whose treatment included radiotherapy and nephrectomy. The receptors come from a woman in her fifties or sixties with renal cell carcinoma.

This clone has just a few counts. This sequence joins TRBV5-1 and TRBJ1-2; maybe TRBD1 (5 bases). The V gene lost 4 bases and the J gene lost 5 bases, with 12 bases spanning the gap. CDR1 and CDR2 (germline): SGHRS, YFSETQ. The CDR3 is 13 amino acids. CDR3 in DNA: TGCGCCAGCAGCGAGGGGACGGATTATGGCTACACCTTC. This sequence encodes CASSEGTDYGYTF.

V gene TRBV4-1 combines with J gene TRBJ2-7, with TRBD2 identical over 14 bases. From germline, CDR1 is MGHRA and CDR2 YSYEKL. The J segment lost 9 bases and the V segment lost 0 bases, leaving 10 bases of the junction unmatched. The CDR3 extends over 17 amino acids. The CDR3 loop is CASSQDAAGTSGGGQYF. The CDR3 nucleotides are TGCGCCAGCAGCCAAGACGCCGCCGGGACTAGCGGGGGAGGGCAGTACTTC.

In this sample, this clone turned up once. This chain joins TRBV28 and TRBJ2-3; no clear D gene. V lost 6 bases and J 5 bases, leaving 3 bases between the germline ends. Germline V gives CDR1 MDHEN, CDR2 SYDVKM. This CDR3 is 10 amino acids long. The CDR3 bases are TGTGCCAGCAGAGGAGATACGCAGTATTTT. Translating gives CASRGDTQYF.

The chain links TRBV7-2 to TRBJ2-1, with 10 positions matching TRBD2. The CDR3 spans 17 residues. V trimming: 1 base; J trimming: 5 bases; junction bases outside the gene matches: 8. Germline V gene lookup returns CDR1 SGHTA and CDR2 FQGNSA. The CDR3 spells CASSLEVLAGDNNEQFF. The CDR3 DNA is TGTGCCAGCAGCTTAGAGGTTCTAGCGGGAGACAACAATGAGCAGTTCTTC.

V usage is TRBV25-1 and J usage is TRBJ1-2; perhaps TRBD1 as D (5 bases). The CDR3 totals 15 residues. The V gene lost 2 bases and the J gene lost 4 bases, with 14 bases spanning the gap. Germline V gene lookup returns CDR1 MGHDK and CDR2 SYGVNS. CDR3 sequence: CASSETTGTLYGYTF. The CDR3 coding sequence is TGTGCCAGCAGTGAAACGACCGGGACTCTCTATGGCTACACCTTC.

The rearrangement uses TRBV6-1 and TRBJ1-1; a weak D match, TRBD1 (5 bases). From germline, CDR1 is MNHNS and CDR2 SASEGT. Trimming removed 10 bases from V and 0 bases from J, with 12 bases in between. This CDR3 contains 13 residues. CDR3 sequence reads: CATETDLNTEAFF. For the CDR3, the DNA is TGTGCCACCGAGACAGATTTGAACACTGAAGCTTTCTTT.

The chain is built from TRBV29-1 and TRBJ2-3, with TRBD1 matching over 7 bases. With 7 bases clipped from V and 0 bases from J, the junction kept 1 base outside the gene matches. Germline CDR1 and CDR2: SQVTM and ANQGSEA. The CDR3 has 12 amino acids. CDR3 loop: CSATGSTDTQYF. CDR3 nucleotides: TGCAGCGCGACAGGGAGCACAGATACGCAGTATTTT.

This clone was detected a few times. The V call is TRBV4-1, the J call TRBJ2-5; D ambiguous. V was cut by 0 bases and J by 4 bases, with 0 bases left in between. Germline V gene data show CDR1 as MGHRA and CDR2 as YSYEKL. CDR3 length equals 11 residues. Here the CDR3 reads CASSQEETQYF. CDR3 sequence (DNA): TGCGCCAGCAGCCAAGAAGAGACCCAGTACTTC.

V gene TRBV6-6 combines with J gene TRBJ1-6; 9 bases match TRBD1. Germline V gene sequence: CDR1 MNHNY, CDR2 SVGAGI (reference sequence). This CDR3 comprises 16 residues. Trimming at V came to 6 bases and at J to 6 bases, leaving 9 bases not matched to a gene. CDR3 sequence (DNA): TGTGCCAGCAGCCGTTACAGGGGGCCCGTTAATTCACCCCTCCACTTT. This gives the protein CASSRYRGPVNSPLHF.

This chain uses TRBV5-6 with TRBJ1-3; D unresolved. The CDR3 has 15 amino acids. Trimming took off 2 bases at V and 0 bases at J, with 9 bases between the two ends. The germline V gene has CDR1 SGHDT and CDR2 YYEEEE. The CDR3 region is CASSLTASSGNTIYF. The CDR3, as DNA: TGTGCCAGCAGCTTAACAGCAAGCTCTGGAAACACCATATATTTT.

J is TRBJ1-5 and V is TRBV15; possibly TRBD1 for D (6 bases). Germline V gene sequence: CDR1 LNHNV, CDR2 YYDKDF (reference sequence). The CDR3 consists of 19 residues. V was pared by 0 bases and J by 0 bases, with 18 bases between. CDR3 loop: CATSRDLSWDNLSNQPQHF. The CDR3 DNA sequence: TGTGCCACCAGCAGAGATCTGAGTTGGGACAACCTTAGCAATCAGCCCCAGCATTTT.

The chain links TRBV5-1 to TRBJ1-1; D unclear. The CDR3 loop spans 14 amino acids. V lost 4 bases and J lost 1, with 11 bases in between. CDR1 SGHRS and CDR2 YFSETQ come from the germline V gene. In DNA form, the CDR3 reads TGCGCCAGCAGCCCGGCCGCAGCGAACACTGAAGCTTTCTTT. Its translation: CASSPAAANTEAFF.

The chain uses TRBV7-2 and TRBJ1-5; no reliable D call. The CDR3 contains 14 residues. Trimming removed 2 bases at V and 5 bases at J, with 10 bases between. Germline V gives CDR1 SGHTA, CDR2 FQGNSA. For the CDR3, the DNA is TGTGCCAGCAGCTTACAGACGCCCCATCAGCCCCAGCATTTT. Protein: CASSLQTPHQPQHF. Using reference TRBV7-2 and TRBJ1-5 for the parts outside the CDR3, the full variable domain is GAGVSQSPSNKVTEKGKDVELRCDPISGHTALYWYRQSLGQGLEFLIYFQGNSAPDKSGLPSDRFSAERTGGSVSTLTIQRTQQEDSAVYLCASSLQTPHQPQHFGDGTRLSIL.

The CDR3 bases are TGTGCCTGGAGTCACCCCGGGGCTGGGGCCAACGTCCTGACTTTC. This encodes CAWSHPGAGANVLTF. This chain connects TRBV30 to TRBJ2-6; D possibly corresponds to TRBD2 (5 bases). The CDR3 is made up of 15 amino acids. Trimming stripped 2 bases from V and 2 bases from J, with 10 bases between. Germline CDR1 is GTSNPN and CDR2 is SVGIG (reference sequence).

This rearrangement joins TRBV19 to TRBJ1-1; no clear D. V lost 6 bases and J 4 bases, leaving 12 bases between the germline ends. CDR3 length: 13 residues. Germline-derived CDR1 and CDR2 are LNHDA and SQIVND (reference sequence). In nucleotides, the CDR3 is TGTGCCAGTAGGACCTCCAGGAGCACTGAAGCTTTCTTT. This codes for CASRTSRSTEAFF.

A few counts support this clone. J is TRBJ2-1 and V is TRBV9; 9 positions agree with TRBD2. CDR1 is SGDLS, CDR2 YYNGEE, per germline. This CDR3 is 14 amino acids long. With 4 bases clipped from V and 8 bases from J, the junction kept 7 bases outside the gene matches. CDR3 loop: CASSSLAGPDEQFF. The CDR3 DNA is TGTGCCAGCAGCTCCCTAGCGGGGCCGGATGAGCAGTTCTTC. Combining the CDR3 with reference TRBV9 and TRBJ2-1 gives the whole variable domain DSGVTQTPKHLITATGQRVTLRCSPRSGDLSVYWYQQSLDQGLQFLIQYYNGEERAKGNILERFSAQQFPDLHSELNLSSLELGDSALYFCASSSLAGPDEQFFGPGTRLTVL.

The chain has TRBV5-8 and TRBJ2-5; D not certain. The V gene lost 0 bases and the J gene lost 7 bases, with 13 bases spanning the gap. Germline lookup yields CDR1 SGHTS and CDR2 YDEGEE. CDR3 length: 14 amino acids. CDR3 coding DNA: TGTGCCAGCAGCTTGGTCGGTGTCGCTCGGACCCAGTACTTC. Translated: CASSLVGVARTQYF.

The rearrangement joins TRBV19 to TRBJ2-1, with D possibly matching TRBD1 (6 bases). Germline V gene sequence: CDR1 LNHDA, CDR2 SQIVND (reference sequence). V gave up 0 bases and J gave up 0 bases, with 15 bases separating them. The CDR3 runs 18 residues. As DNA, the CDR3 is TGTGCCAGTAGTATAGACTGGGACACCCTAAGCTCCTACAATGAGCAGTTCTTC. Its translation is CASSIDWDTLSSYNEQFF.

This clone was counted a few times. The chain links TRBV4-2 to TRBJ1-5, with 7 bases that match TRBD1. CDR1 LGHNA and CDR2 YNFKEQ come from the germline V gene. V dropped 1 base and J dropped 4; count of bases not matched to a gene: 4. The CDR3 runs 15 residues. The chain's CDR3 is CASSQASGGNQPQHF. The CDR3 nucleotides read TGTGCCAGCAGCCAAGCGTCAGGGGGGAATCAGCCCCAGCATTTT.

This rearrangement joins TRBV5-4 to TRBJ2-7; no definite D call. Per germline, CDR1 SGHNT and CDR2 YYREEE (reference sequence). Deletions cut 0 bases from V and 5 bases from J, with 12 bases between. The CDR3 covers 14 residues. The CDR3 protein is CASSLGLGIHEQYF. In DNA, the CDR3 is TGTGCCAGCAGCTTGGGTTTGGGGATCCACGAGCAGTACTTC.

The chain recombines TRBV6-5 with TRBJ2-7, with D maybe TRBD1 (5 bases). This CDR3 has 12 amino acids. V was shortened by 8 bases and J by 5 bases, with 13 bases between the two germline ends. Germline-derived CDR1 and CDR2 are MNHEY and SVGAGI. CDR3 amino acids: CASLDMANEQYF. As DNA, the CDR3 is TGTGCCAGCCTGGACATGGCCAACGAGCAGTACTTC.

CDR3: CASSRDRGGNGYTF. The DNA for the CDR3 is TGTGCCAGCAGCCGGGACAGGGGGGGGAATGGCTACACCTTC. The V and J genes are TRBV27 and TRBJ1-2; 11 nucleotides match TRBD1. The V segment lost 6 bases and the J segment 6 bases; nucleotides outside the gene matches: 6. Germline CDR1 reads MNHEY; CDR2 reads SMNVEV (reference sequence). The CDR3 runs to 14 residues.

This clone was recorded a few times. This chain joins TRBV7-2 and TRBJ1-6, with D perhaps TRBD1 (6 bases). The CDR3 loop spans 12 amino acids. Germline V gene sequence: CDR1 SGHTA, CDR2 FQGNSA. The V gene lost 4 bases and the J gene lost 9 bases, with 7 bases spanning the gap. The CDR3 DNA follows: TGTGCCAGCAGCTCCAGGGGTTCACCCCTCCACTTT. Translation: CASSSRGSPLHF.

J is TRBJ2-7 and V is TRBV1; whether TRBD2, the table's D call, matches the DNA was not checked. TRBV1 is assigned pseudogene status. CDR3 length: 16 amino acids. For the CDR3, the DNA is TGCACCAGCAGCCAAGAAGTGGCGGGGGGGCTCTGCGAGCAGTACTTC. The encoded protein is CTSSQEVAGGLCEQYF.

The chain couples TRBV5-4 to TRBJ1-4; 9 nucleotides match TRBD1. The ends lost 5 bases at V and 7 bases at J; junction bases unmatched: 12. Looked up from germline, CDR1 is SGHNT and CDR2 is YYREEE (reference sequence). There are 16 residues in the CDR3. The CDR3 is CASSPSGGQGGEKLFF. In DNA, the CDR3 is TGTGCCAGCAGTCCTTCGGGGGGACAGGGCGGTGAAAAACTGTTTTTT.

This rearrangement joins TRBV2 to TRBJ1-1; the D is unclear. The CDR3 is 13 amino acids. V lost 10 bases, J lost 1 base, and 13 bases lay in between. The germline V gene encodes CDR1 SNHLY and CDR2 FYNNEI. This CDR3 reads CAILKPPNTEAFF. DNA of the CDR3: TGTGCCATCCTAAAACCTCCGAACACTGAAGCTTTCTTT.